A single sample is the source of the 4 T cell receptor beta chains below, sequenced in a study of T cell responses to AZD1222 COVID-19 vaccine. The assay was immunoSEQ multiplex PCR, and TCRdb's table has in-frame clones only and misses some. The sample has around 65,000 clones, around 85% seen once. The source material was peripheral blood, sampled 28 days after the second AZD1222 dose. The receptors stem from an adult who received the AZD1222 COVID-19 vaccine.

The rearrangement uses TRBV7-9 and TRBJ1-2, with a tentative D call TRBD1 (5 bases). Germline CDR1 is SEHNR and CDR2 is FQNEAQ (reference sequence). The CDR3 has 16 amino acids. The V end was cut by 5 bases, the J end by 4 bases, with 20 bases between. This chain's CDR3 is CASSRVGDRRGYGYTF. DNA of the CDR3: TGTGCCAGCAGCCGAGTCGGTGACAGAAGGGGCTATGGCTACACCTTC.

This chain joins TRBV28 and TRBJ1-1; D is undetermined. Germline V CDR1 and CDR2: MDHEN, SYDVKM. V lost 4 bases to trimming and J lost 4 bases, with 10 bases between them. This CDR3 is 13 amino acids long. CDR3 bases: TGTGCCAGCAGTTGGAGCACGGGCACTGAAGCTTTCTTT. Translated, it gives CASSWSTGTEAFF. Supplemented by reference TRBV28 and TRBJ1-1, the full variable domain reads DVKVTQSSRYLVKRTGEKVFLECVQDMDHENMFWYRQDPGLGLRLIYFSYDVKMKEKGDIPEGYSVSREKKERFSLILESASTNQTSMYLCASSWSTGTEAFFGQGTRLTVV.

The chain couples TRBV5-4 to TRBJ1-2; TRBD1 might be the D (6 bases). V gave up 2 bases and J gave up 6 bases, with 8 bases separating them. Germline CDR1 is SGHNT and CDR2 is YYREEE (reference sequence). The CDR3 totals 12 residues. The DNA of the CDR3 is TGTGCCAGCAGCTTCCGGGGGCATGGCTACACCTTC. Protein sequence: CASSFRGHGYTF.

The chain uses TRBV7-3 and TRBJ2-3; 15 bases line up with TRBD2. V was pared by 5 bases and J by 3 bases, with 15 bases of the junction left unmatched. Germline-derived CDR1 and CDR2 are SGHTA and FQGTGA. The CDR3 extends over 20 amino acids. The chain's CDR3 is CASSPRTSGRALSWTDTQYF. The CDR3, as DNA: TGTGCCAGCAGCCCTAGGACTAGCGGGAGGGCCTTATCATGGACAGATACGCAGTATTTT. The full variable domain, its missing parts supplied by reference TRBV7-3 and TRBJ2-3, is GAGVSQTPSNKVTEKGKYVELRCDPISGHTALYWYRQSLGQGPEFLIYFQGTGAADDSGLPNDRFFAVRPEGSVSTLKIQRTERGDSAVYLCASSPRTSGRALSWTDTQYFGPGTRLTVL.